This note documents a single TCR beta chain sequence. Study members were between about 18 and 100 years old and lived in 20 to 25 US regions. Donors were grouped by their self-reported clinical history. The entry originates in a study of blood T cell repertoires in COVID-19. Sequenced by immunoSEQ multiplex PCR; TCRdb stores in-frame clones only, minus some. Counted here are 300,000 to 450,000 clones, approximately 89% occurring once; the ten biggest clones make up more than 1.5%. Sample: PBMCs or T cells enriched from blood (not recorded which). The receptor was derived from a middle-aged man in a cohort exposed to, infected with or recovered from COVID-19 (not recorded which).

CDR3 DNA sequence: TGTGCCAGCAGCGTTTCGGGCTCCTCAGGGGAGCAGTTCTTC. Its protein product is CASSVSGSSGEQFF. This chain links TRBV7-8 with TRBJ2-1; D might be TRBD1 (5 bases). Germline values: CDR1 SGHVS, CDR2 FQNEAQ. The CDR3 is 14 residues long. The ends were cut back, 5 bases at V and 10 bases at J, with 18 bases in the middle.